Following are 23 T cell receptor beta chains from one sample sequenced in a study of radiotherapy plus CTLA-4 blockade in lung cancer. The assay was immunoSEQ multiplex PCR, and TCRdb's table has in-frame clones only and misses some. Of 55,000 to 65,000 clones listed, around four fifths are singletons. The sequencing used peripheral blood, collected from a patient treated with radiotherapy plus ipilimumab. These receptors all stem from a human donor with non-small cell lung cancer who had a partial response to radiotherapy plus ipilimumab.

The chain's CDR3 is CAGGTGTSGGRGQFF. The DNA for the CDR3 is TGTGCCGGTGGGACAGGGACTAGCGGGGGACGGGGGCAGTTCTTC. The chain is built from TRBV6-6 and TRBJ2-1; 14 bases match TRBD2. In germline, CDR1 is MNHNY, CDR2 SVGAGI (reference sequence). This CDR3 is 15 amino acids long. V shed 11 bases, J shed 12 bases, and the junction held 15 bases outside the gene matches.

This clone came up once. The J gene is TRBJ2-1, the V gene TRBV5-3, with 9 bases that match TRBD1. TRBV5-3 is an ORF, with its function uncertain. After removal of 9 bases from V and 7 bases from J, the junction contained 14 bases not matched to a gene. There are 15 residues in the CDR3. CDR3 protein: CATPKKRTGDNEQFF. The DNA of the CDR3 is TGTGCCACCCCCAAGAAGCGGACAGGGGATAATGAGCAGTTCTTC.

CDR3 residues: CASSWGGPNEQFF. CDR3 sequence (DNA): TGCGCCAGCAGCTGGGGGGGGCCCAATGAGCAGTTCTTC. The V call is TRBV5-1, the J call TRBJ2-1; tentative D call: TRBD2 (7 bases). The CDR3 has 13 amino acids. Germline values: CDR1 SGHRS, CDR2 YFSETQ. Trimming removed 3 bases from V and 6 bases from J, with 10 bases in between.

The chain joins TRBV9 to TRBJ2-7, with D hard to call. The CDR3 spans 14 residues. In germline, CDR1 is SGDLS, CDR2 YYNGEE. V gave up 2 bases and J gave up 2 bases, with 11 bases separating them. The DNA for the CDR3 is TGTGCCAGCAGCGTTCTCCCCGACACCTACGAGCAGTACTTC. It codes for CASSVLPDTYEQYF.

For the CDR3, the DNA is TGTGCCAGCAGCACGGACAGGGACACTGAAGCTTTCTTT. This encodes CASSTDRDTEAFF. J is TRBJ1-1 and V is TRBV7-3; TRBD1 aligns across 8 bases. Trimming removed 5 bases from V and 3 bases from J; junction bases left unmatched: 2. From germline, CDR1 is SGHTA and CDR2 FQGTGA. CDR3 length equals 13 residues.

V is TRBV6-1 and J is TRBJ2-1; TRBD2 might be the D (6 bases). CDR3 size: 14 residues. Germline V gene lookup returns CDR1 MNHNS and CDR2 SASEGT. V was shortened by 5 bases and J by 3 bases, with 11 bases between the two germline ends. The CDR3 DNA reads as TGTGCCAGCAGTAGAGTAGCGGACTACAATGAGCAGTTCTTC. Translated, it gives CASSRVADYNEQFF.

This clone was seen a single time. The chain couples TRBV2 to TRBJ2-7, with D possibly matching TRBD1 (5 bases). Germline-derived CDR1 and CDR2 are SNHLY and FYNNEI. The CDR3 sequence is 12 residues long. V lost 7 bases and J 1 base, leaving 8 bases between the germline ends. CDR3 sequence: CASTDISYEQYF. In nucleotides, the CDR3 is TGTGCCAGCACGGACATATCCTACGAGCAGTACTTC.

The chain joins TRBV6-1 to TRBJ1-4; D possibly corresponds to TRBD1 (6 bases). The CDR3 loop spans 14 amino acids. Germline V gene data show CDR1 as MNHNS and CDR2 as SASEGT. The V end lost 4 bases, the J end lost 7 bases, and 13 bases lay between the germline ends. CDR3 nucleotides: TGTGCCAGCAGTGTTGGGGGGGCGTCTGAAAAACTGTTTTTT. This gives the protein CASSVGGASEKLFF.

The chain carries TRBV7-2 and TRBJ2-7, with 11 bases fitting TRBD1. The CDR3 extends over 15 amino acids. Trimming at V came to 6 bases and at J to 4 bases, leaving 8 bases not matched to a gene. CDR1 and CDR2 (germline): SGHTA, FQGNSA. The DNA of the CDR3 is TGTGCCAGCAGGCGGACAGGGGGCGCGGGGTACGAGCAGTACTTC. Residues: CASRRTGGAGYEQYF.

The rearrangement uses TRBV21-1 and TRBJ2-7; the table's D call, TRBD1, was not checked against the DNA. TRBV21-1 is annotated as a pseudogene. The CDR3 covers 16 residues. The CDR3 DNA reads TGTGCCAGCAGCCCCCTGGGGACAGATAGCTCCTACGAGCAGTACTTC. It is translated as CASSPLGTDSSYEQYF.

The chain employs TRBV6-1 and TRBJ1-5, with a weak D call TRBD1 (6 bases). CDR1 and CDR2 from the germline V gene are MNHNS and SASEGT. The CDR3 extends over 16 amino acids. V lost 1 base and J lost 2, with 12 bases in between. For the CDR3, the DNA is TGTGCCAGCAGTGAAGGGAACAGGGTGGGCAATCAGCCCCAGCATTTT. Translation gives CASSEGNRVGNQPQHF.

This rearrangement joins TRBV7-9 to TRBJ1-2, with 7 bases aligning to TRBD1. Germline V gene lookup returns CDR1 SEHNR and CDR2 FQNEAQ (reference sequence). This CDR3 spans 13 amino acids. V was clipped by 3 bases and J by 6 bases; unmatched bases: 4. The CDR3 loop is CASSFTGEDGYTF. The DNA for the CDR3 is TGTGCCAGCAGCTTTACAGGGGAGGATGGCTACACCTTC.

V and J are TRBV6-5 and TRBJ1-2; D is unclear. Trimming stripped 5 bases from V and 0 bases from J, with 13 bases between. Germline-derived CDR1 and CDR2 are MNHEY and SVGAGI. The CDR3 totals 15 residues. The CDR3 region has the DNA TGTGCCAGCAGTACCTCAGGCCAAGCTAACTATGGCTACACCTTC. Protein product: CASSTSGQANYGYTF.

The chain joins TRBV7-7 to TRBJ2-5; 9 nucleotides align to TRBD2. This CDR3 has 15 residues. The ends lost 2 bases at V and 4 bases at J; junction bases unmatched: 5. Looked up from germline, CDR1 is SSHAT and CDR2 is FNYEAQ (reference sequence). As DNA, the CDR3 is TGTGCCAGCAGCTTACTGCGGGGGGGCCGAGAGACCCAGTACTTC. It specifies CASSLLRGGRETQYF.

This chain uses TRBV5-4 with TRBJ2-7, with TRBD2 identical over 8 bases. Looked up from germline, CDR1 is SGHNT and CDR2 is YYREEE (reference sequence). The V gene end was trimmed by 0 bases and the J gene end by 2 bases; junction bases not matched to a gene: 1. The length of the CDR3 is 14 residues. The DNA for the CDR3 is TGTGCCAGCAGCTTGGTCGGGGGGGCCTACGAGCAGTACTTC. The encoded protein is CASSLVGGAYEQYF.

V is TRBV6-5 and J is TRBJ1-5; unclear D gene. The V and J ends lost 2 bases and 4 bases respectively, with 6 bases between them. Germline V lookup: CDR1 MNHEY, CDR2 SVGAGI. The CDR3 is made up of 13 amino acids. CDR3 region: CASSYTRNQPQHF. The DNA for the CDR3 is TGTGCCAGCAGTTACACTAGAAATCAGCCCCAGCATTTT.

J is TRBJ2-1 and V is TRBV6-1; 11 positions agree with TRBD2. After removal of 5 bases from V and 9 bases from J, the junction contained 6 bases not matched to a gene. CDR3 length: 14 amino acids. Germline V gene sequence: CDR1 MNHNS, CDR2 SASEGT. This CDR3 is CASSLAGGRGEQFF. The CDR3 bases are TGTGCCAGCAGTTTAGCGGGGGGGCGCGGTGAGCAGTTCTTC.

The rearrangement joins TRBV5-4 to TRBJ2-3; the match to TRBD2 covers 10 bases. V trimming: 1 base; J trimming: 5 bases; junction bases outside the gene matches: 1. The CDR3 is 14 amino acids. Per the germline V gene, CDR1 is SGHNT and CDR2 is YYREEE (reference sequence). The chain's CDR3 is CASSLPSGGDTQYF. The CDR3 DNA reads TGTGCCAGCAGCTTGCCTAGCGGGGGAGATACGCAGTATTTT.

The chain links TRBV19 to TRBJ2-1; D might be TRBD1 (6 bases). The germline gives CDR1 LNHDA, CDR2 SQIVND (reference sequence). This CDR3 is 11 amino acids long. Trimming took off 6 bases at V and 10 bases at J, with 10 bases between the two ends. The CDR3 loop is CASRRGHEQFF. For the CDR3, the DNA is TGTGCCAGTAGACGGGGACACGAGCAGTTCTTC.

The chain couples TRBV6-5 to TRBJ1-1; D is uncertain. Trimming removed 2 bases at V and 9 bases at J, with 7 bases between. This CDR3 has 11 residues. The germline V gene encodes CDR1 MNHEY and CDR2 SVGAGI. The chain's CDR3 is CASSYAEKAFF. Written as DNA, the CDR3 is TGTGCCAGCAGTTACGCTGAGAAAGCTTTCTTT.

The chain uses TRBV19 and TRBJ1-5, with a weak D call TRBD1 (6 bases). CDR1 and CDR2 (germline): LNHDA, SQIVND (reference sequence). Trimming pared 9 bases from V and 4 bases from J, leaving 16 bases between. The CDR3 has 14 residues. For the CDR3, the DNA is TGTGCCAGCCAACAGGGCGGGGGTAATCAGCCCCAGCATTTT. Protein sequence: CASQQGGGNQPQHF.

This clone was observed a few times. The chain joins TRBV19 to TRBJ1-1; 9 bases align to TRBD1. Unmatched junction bases numbered 2, after V lost 6 bases and J lost 0 bases. The CDR3 runs to 14 residues. Germline V CDR1 and CDR2: LNHDA, SQIVND (reference sequence). CDR3 protein: CASRGTGMNTEAFF. DNA of the CDR3: TGTGCCAGTAGGGGGACAGGGATGAACACTGAAGCTTTCTTT.

J is TRBJ2-1 and V is TRBV7-3, with 8 bases lining up with TRBD2. Germline CDR1 reads SGHTA; CDR2 reads FQGTGA. The CDR3 spans 18 residues. Germline trimming cut 2 bases from V and 5 bases from J; bases unmatched to any gene: 14. The CDR3 nucleotides are TGTGCCAGCAGCTTATTAGCCCGGGGAGCGGGGGTGAACAATGAGCAGTTCTTC. This sequence encodes CASSLLARGAGVNNEQFF.